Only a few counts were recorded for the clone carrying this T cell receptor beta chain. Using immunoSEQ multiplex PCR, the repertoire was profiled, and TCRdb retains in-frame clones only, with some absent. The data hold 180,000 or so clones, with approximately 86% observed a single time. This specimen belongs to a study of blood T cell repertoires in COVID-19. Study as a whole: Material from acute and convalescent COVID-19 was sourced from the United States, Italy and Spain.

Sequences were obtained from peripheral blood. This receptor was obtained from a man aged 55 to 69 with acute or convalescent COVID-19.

DNA of the CDR3: TGTGCCAGCAGCTTTGCCGGTAGCGGGAGATACGAGCAGTACTTC. Residues: CASSFAGSGRYEQYF. The chain combines TRBV7-9 with TRBJ2-7, with 9 bases that match TRBD2. V shed 3 bases, J shed 4 bases, and the junction held 7 bases outside the gene matches. Germline V gene lookup returns CDR1 SEHNR and CDR2 FQNEAQ (reference sequence). The CDR3 runs to 15 residues.